These T cell receptor beta chains were read from a single sample in a study of blood T cell repertoires in COVID-19. TCRdb keeps only in-frame clones here, not all; method: immunoSEQ multiplex PCR. The sample contains tens of thousands of clones, around 94% of which appear only once. What was sequenced was peripheral blood. The receptors originated from a man aged 45-65 years with active COVID-19. The CDR3 runs from the conserved cysteine through the conserved F or W. A D gene is named only where the DNA matches it firmly. Part of the rows lack a size; the others show once, few, many or a class for expanded clones.

D gene	V gene	clone size	J gene	CDR3 DNA	CDR3 protein
TRBD1	TRBV11-1	few	TRBJ2-2	TGTGCCAGCACCGTGAGGGGGCGCCCCGGGGAGCTGTTTTTT	CASTVRGRPGELFF
TRBD1	TRBV11-3	-	TRBJ2-1	TGTGCCAGCAGCCTCGACAGGGGGTCCTACAATGAGCAGTTCTTC	CASSLDRGSYNEQFF
-	TRBV19	-	TRBJ2-7	TGTGCCAGTAGTACGCGGTCGGAGAGCTCCTACGAGCAGTACTTC	CASSTRSESSYEQYF
-	TRBV29-1	once	TRBJ1-1	TGCAGCGTCAACCCATGGGGCCAGAACACTGAAGCTTTCTTT	CSVNPWGQNTEAFF
TRBD2	TRBV19	few	TRBJ2-7	TGTGCCAGTAGTTCTAGCGGGAGTTACGAGCAGTACTTC	CASSSSGSYEQYF
TRBD1	TRBV2	-	TRBJ2-5	TGTGCCAGCAGCATCTCTCGTCAGGGGGTGGGAGAGACCCAGTACTTC	CASSISRQGVGETQYF
-	TRBV7-9	-	TRBJ1-2	TGTGCCAGCAGCTTTCAGGGAGGTTTAGGTGGCTACACCTTC	CASSFQGGLGGYTF
-	TRBV28	-	TRBJ1-5	TGTGCCAGCAGTAACCACAGGGACCATCAGCCCCAGCATTTT	CASSNHRDHQPQHF
TRBD1	TRBV3-1/TRBV3-2	-	TRBJ1-5	TGTGCCAGCTCTGGACAGGGCGACCGTCAGCCCCAGCATTTT	CASSGQGDRQPQHF
-	TRBV6-5	-	TRBJ1-2	TGTGCCAGCAGCACTAACGAAAGGGGTCATGGCTACACCTTC	CASSTNERGHGYTF
-	TRBV28	-	TRBJ1-1	TGTGCCAGCACCCCGTGGAGGGGCATAATGAACACTGAAGCTTTCTTT	CASTPWRGIMNTEAFF
-	TRBV9	-	TRBJ2-3	TGTGCCAGCAGCGTAGAAACAGGCACAGATACGCAGTATTTT	CASSVETGTDTQYF
-	TRBV6-1	-	TRBJ2-2	TGTGCCAGCAGTGAAATGCGGGGCACCGGGGAGCTGTTTTTT	CASSEMRGTGELFF
TRBD1	TRBV30	-	TRBJ2-7	TGTGCCTGGAGTCCGGGACAGGGGGCCTACGAGCAGTACTTC	CAWSPGQGAYEQYF
TRBD1	TRBV12-3/TRBV12-4	-	TRBJ1-2	TGTGCCAGCAGTTTTGGGCAGGGGGGCGGCTACACCTTC	CASSFGQGGGYTF
TRBD2	TRBV5-4	-	TRBJ2-6	TGTGCCAGCAGACACGGGACTAGCGGTAACTCTGGGGCCAACGTCCTGACTTTC	CASRHGTSGNSGANVLTF
TRBD1	TRBV3-1/TRBV3-2	-	TRBJ1-1	TGTGCCAGCAGCCTCGGGACAGGGTGGACTGAAGCTTTCTTT	CASSLGTGWTEAFF
TRBD2	TRBV2	-	TRBJ2-7	TGTGCCAGCAGTGTAGCGGGAGGGAGCTCCTACGAGCAGTACTTC	CASSVAGGSSYEQYF
-	TRBV15	-	TRBJ2-2	TGTGCCACCAGCAGAGAAGGGGCCCAGCCCCAGGACACCGGGGAGCTGTTTTTT	CATSREGAQPQDTGELFF
-	TRBV5-6	-	TRBJ1-6	TGTGCCAGCAGCCAAAATTCACCCCTCCACTTT	CASSQNSPLHF
TRBD2	TRBV7-9	-	TRBJ2-3	TGTGCCAGCAGCCCAGGCGGACTAGCGGGATCGGATACGCAGTATTTT	CASSPGGLAGSDTQYF
TRBD1	TRBV6-6	-	TRBJ2-7	TGTGCCAGCAGTCCCCGGGACAGGGGGTACGAGCAGTACTTC	CASSPRDRGYEQYF
TRBD1	TRBV4-2	-	TRBJ2-2	TGTGCCAGCAGCCAAGCAGGGGGCGAGACCGGGGAGCTGTTTTTT	CASSQAGGETGELFF
-	TRBV4-1	-	TRBJ2-3	TGCGCCAGCAGCCAAGATGCAGGGACAGATACGCAGTATTTT	CASSQDAGTDTQYF
TRBD2	TRBV5-1	-	TRBJ2-3	TGCGCCAGCAGCCTGGGGGCGGCAGCGGGAGGTACGCAGTATTTT	CASSLGAAAGGTQYF
-	TRBV28	-	TRBJ1-4	TGTGCCAGCAGTTTACCTACAGGGTTCAATGAAAAACTGTTTTTT	CASSLPTGFNEKLFF
-	TRBV6-5	-	TRBJ2-2	TGTGCCAGCAGTTTCCGACGGGAGAACACCGGGGAGCTGTTTTTT	CASSFRRENTGELFF
-	TRBV11-2	-	TRBJ2-3	TGTGCCAGCAGCTTAGATCGGGTCCCAGATACGCAGTATTTT	CASSLDRVPDTQYF
-	TRBV5-1	once	TRBJ1-1	TGCGCCAGCAGCTTGTCGGGGATGAACACTGAAGCTTTCTTT	CASSLSGMNTEAFF
-	TRBV9	-	TRBJ2-2	TGTGCCAGCAGCGCGTCGGGAGGGGGCGTTCGGACCGGGGAGCTGTTTTTT	CASSASGGGVRTGELFF
TRBD1	TRBV7-2	-	TRBJ2-7	TGTGCCAGCAGCTTTGGGACAGAACTACGGCAGTACTTC	CASSFGTELRQYF
-	TRBV7-9	few	TRBJ2-7	TGTGCCAGCAGCCCGCGCTCCTACGAGCAGTACTTC	CASSPRSYEQYF
-	TRBV7-4	-	TRBJ1-5	TGTGCCAGCAGCCACGGACATAGGGAGCCCCAGCATTTT	CASSHGHREPQHF
TRBD1	TRBV18	once	TRBJ1-2	TGTGCCAGCTCACCCGGACAGGGTCATGGCTACACCTTC	CASSPGQGHGYTF
-	TRBV7-9	-	TRBJ2-1	TGTGCCAGCAGCTTAGCCGGAGACAGTAGTTACAATGAGCAGTTCTTC	CASSLAGDSSYNEQFF
TRBD2	TRBV28	once	TRBJ2-4	TGTGCCAGCAGTTTACAAGCGGGAGGCCAAAACATTCAGTACTTC	CASSLQAGGQNIQYF
TRBD2	TRBV2	-	TRBJ2-1	TGTGCCAGCAGTCCCCTAGCGGGCTCCTACAATGAGCAGTTCTTC	CASSPLAGSYNEQFF
TRBD1	TRBV7-9	-	TRBJ2-7	TGTGCCAGCAGCCCCCGAGGGACAGGCCCCTACGAGCAGTACTTC	CASSPRGTGPYEQYF
TRBD1	TRBV6-5	-	TRBJ1-1	TGTGCCAGCAGTCCCACAGGGGTGGGCACTGAAGCTTTCTTT	CASSPTGVGTEAFF
-	TRBV29-1	medium-sized	TRBJ2-2	TGCAGCGTTGATATACAGGGTAACACCGGGGAGCTGTTTTTT	CSVDIQGNTGELFF
TRBD1	TRBV5-1	-	TRBJ2-2	TGCGCCAGCAGCTTGGGTGACAGGGACACCGGGGAGCTGTTTTTT	CASSLGDRDTGELFF
TRBD1	TRBV7-6	once	TRBJ1-5	TGTGCCAGCAGCTGGGAACCGGGACAGGGGTTGTCAAGCAATCAGCCCCAGCATTTT	CASSWEPGQGLSSNQPQHF
TRBD1	TRBV28	-	TRBJ1-2	TGTGCCAGCAGTGGGACAGGGGGAGATGGCTACACCTTC	CASSGTGGDGYTF
-	TRBV30	once	TRBJ1-6	TGTGCCTGGAGTTCCAGGGCTGATTCACCCCTCCACTTT	CAWSSRADSPLHF
-	TRBV5-1	-	TRBJ2-7	TGCGCCAGCAGCTTATACTCAGGGTCCTACGAGCAGTACTTC	CASSLYSGSYEQYF
-	TRBV7-8	-	TRBJ2-7	TGTGCCAGCAGCTTAGGGACACCGATCTACGAGCAGTACTTC	CASSLGTPIYEQYF
TRBD1	TRBV5-4	-	TRBJ1-2	TGTGCCAGCAGCCCCGGGACAGGGGCTTCTAACTATGGCTACACCTTC	CASSPGTGASNYGYTF
TRBD2	TRBV19	-	TRBJ2-7	TGTGCCAGTGCGAACCCCCAGCGGGAGAGCACCTACGAGCAGTACTTC	CASANPQRESTYEQYF
-	TRBV7-9	-	TRBJ2-3	TGTGCCAGCAGCTTAGTGGGGGCGGCGGGACTACGGCCAGATACGCAGTATTTT	CASSLVGAAGLRPDTQYF
TRBD1	TRBV10-3	few	TRBJ1-5	TGTGCCATCAGTGAGGGCCGGACAGGGGATGGCAATCAGCCCCAGCATTTT	CAISEGRTGDGNQPQHF
TRBD1	TRBV9	-	TRBJ2-2	TGTGCCAGCAGCGTAGACAGGGGCGGAAACACCGGGGAGCTGTTTTTT	CASSVDRGGNTGELFF
-	TRBV15	-	TRBJ2-1	TGTGCCACCAGCAGAGATAGGCTACGTCCGGGCAATGAGCAGTTCTTC	CATSRDRLRPGNEQFF
-	TRBV10-2	-	TRBJ1-4	TGCGCCAGCAGTGGATTTTGGCCACCCTCAACTAATGAAAAACTGTTTTTT	CASSGFWPPSTNEKLFF
TRBD1	TRBV3-1/TRBV3-2	-	TRBJ1-4	TGTGCCAGCAGCTCCCGGGACAGCCGAGGGGCGAAACTGTTTTTT	CASSSRDSRGAKLFF
TRBD2	TRBV18	-	TRBJ2-3	TGTGCCAGCTCACCAATAGCGGGAGGTAGATCAGATACGCAGTATTTT	CASSPIAGGRSDTQYF
TRBD2	TRBV15	-	TRBJ2-3	TGTGCCACCAGCAGAGATAGACTAGCGGGAGAAATACGAGATACGCAGTATTTT	CATSRDRLAGEIRDTQYF
-	TRBV28	once	TRBJ1-2	TGTGCCAGCAGCGCACCGGGGGGGGTTAACTATGGCTACACCTTC	CASSAPGGVNYGYTF
-	TRBV4-1	medium-sized	TRBJ2-7	TGCGCCAGCAGCCAAGATCGTATCGCCGGGTACGAGCAGTACTTC	CASSQDRIAGYEQYF